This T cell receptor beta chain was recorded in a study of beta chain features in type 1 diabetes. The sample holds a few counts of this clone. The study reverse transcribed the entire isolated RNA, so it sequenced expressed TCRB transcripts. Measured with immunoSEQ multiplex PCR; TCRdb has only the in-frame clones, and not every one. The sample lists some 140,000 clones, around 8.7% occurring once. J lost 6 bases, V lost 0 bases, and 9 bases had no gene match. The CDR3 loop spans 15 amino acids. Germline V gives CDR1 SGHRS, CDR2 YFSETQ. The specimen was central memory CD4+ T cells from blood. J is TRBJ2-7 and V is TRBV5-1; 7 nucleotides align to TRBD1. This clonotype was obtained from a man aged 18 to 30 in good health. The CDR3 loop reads CASSLATGVESEQYF. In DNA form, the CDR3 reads TGCGCCAGCAGCTTGGCCACAGGGGTAGAATCCGAGCAGTACTTC.